This T cell receptor (beta chain) was obtained from a study of blood T cells in healthy people across ages. Combining a sample-barcoded 5' primer with a J-beta primer mix, a second PCR ran for 7 to 11 cycles. TCRdb itself ran the 5' RACE reads through MiXCR, one entry per CDR3 protein. This table has 870,000 or so distinct CDR3 sequences, under 30% appearing once. This CDR3 region has 12 residues. The germline V gene has CDR1 DFQATT and CDR2 SNEGSKA (reference sequence). V gave up 6 bases and J gave up 4 bases; unmatched junction bases: 4. This clonotype came up a few times. Sequencing used blood. The chain joins TRBV20-1 to TRBJ1-2, with 8 bases identical to TRBD1. This receptor was identified in a woman aged 80 or over in good health. The CDR3 reads CSATGQGYGYTF. The CDR3 DNA is TGCAGTGCGACCGGACAGGGCTATGGCTACACCTTC.